This TCR beta chain was documented in a study of T cells in Graves' hyperthyroidism and ophthalmopathy. About the study: The blood sample was taken at first diagnosis, before treatment began. Whole-study results and caveats: Ophthalmopathy cases were set apart from stable hyperthyroidism by a 13 V-J model. Most clonotypes expanded in thyroid above 0.001 were likewise present in blood.

There were TCR beta CDR3 regions amplified from RNA transcripts. RT-PCR in the first round (using the HTBI primer set) targeted the TCR CDR3. Each CDR3 protein gets one entry after TCRdb re-called the multiplex PCR reads with MiXCR. In the table there are under 350,000 distinct CDR3 sequences, 18% of which are singletons. Subjects aged 18 to 65 presented with newly diagnosed hyperthyroidism of less than 2 months' duration. Worth noting for this clonotype: Its target is unknown.

Germline lookup yields CDR1 GTSNPN and CDR2 SVGIG (reference sequence). The CDR3 sequence is 13 residues long. Trimming took 4 bases from V and 0 from J, leaving 9 bases between them. This clonotype was obtained from a woman aged 45-60 years with Graves' hyperthyroidism. The chain joins TRBV30 to TRBJ1-2; D gene unclear. Sample: blood. This CDR3 reads CAWTDMSNYGYTF. Here the CDR3 DNA reads TGTGCCTGGACCGACATGTCTAACTATGGCTACACCTTC.